Sequencing of this TCR beta chain was carried out in a study of blood T cell repertoires in COVID-19. Study information: Both acute and convalescent COVID-19 samples were obtained from the United States, Italy and Spain.

Turning to this clone: A clone one base away is much larger, so this may be a read error.

Per the original data handling: Reference gene primers were amplified, and this amplification served to estimate nucleated cell counts. Data came from immunoSEQ multiplex PCR; TCRdb stores just in-frame clones and leaves some out. The V and J calls and clone size are taken from that table; D and trimming were inferred from the DNA. Of approximately 300,000 clones listed, about 82% are singletons. The CDR3 has 17 residues. Trimming stripped 4 bases from V and 1 base from J, with 18 bases between. CDR1 and CDR2 (germline): LGHDT, YNNKEL (reference sequence). This clonotype was obtained from a woman aged 45-65 years with active or convalescent COVID-19. The sequenced sample consisted of peripheral blood. J is TRBJ2-3 and V is TRBV3-1 (or the pseudogene TRBV3-2); D perhaps matches TRBD1 (5 bases). DNA of the CDR3: TGTGCCAGCAGCCTAGCCAGCAGGGAATGGGGCACAGATACGCAGTATTTT. Translated: CASSLASREWGTDTQYF.